Here is one T cell receptor (beta chain) with its context. This sample is drawn from a study of CD8+ T cells in alopecia areata. The authors extracted RNA and reverse transcribed it into cDNA as the sequencing template. Data came from immunoSEQ multiplex PCR; TCRdb stores just in-frame clones and leaves some out. The sample yields some 180,000 clones, about 53% seen once. The treatment here: oral pan-JAK inhibitor, 5-10 mg twice daily. Trimming removed 3 bases from V and 5 bases from J, with 7 bases in between. Germline V lookup: CDR1 GTSNPN, CDR2 SVGIG (reference sequence). The CDR3 length is 11 residues.

Sequences were derived from CD8+ T cells sorted from blood, sampled at week 24, from a patient treated with tofacitinib. The genes are TRBV30 and TRBJ1-1; a weak D match, TRBD1 (5 bases). The clonotype originates from a human donor with alopecia areata. The CDR3 coding sequence is TGTGCCTGGAGGCGGGGGACTGAAGCTTTCTTT. This gives the protein CAWRRGTEAFF. Looking up the rest from reference TRBV30 and TRBJ1-1 gives the full variable domain: SQTIHQWPATLVQPVGSPLSLECTVEGTSNPNLYWYRQAAGRGLQLLFYSVGIGQISSEVPQNLSASRPQDRQFILSSKKLLLSDSGFYLCAWRRGTEAFFGQGTRLTVV.